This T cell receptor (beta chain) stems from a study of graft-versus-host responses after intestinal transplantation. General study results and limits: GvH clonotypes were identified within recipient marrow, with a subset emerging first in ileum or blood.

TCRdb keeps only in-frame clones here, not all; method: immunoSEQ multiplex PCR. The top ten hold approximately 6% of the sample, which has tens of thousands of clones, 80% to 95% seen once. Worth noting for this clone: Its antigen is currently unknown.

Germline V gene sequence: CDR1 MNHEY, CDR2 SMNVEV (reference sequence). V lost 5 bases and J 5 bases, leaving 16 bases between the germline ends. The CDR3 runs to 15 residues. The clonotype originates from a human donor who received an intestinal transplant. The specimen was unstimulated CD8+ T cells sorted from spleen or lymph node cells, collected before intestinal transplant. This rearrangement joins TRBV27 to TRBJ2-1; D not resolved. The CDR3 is CASSQRVGADNEQFF. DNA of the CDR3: TGTGCCAGCAGTCAACGAGTGGGTGCTGACAATGAGCAGTTCTTC.